There are many counts of the clone carrying this T cell receptor (beta chain). The antigen is not known. This CDR3 spans 15 amino acids. CDR1 is SEHNR and CDR2 is FQNEAQ in the germline V gene (reference sequence). Trimming cost V 1 base and J 6 bases; bases outside gene matches: 7. The sample originates from a study of spatial heterogeneity in lung cancer. Stated time point: sample taken at primary tumor resection. TCRdb re-analysed the 5' RACE reads in MiXCR, keeping a single row per CDR3 protein. The sample yields over 10,000 distinct CDR3 sequences, 3.2% seen once. Broader study findings: For expanded intratumoral alpha and beta TCRs, counts tracked tumor mutation counts.

The sample was lung tumor tissue, taken at surgery. The J gene is TRBJ2-7, the V gene TRBV7-9; 9 bases map to TRBD1. This TCR was recovered from a male donor with early-stage non-small cell lung cancer. The CDR3 region has the DNA TGTGCCAGCAGCTTAGGGGGACAGGGTGAAGGCGAGCAGTACTTC. It specifies CASSLGGQGEGEQYF.